The following is a TCR beta chain sequence with its context. The data were taken from a study of shared clonotypes between healthy human individuals. Study-level information: Contributing individuals were two females and three males aged 18 to 49.

The input for sorted-subset replicate PCRs was 200 ng DNA, some 28,000 T cell genomes. Method: immunoSEQ multiplex PCR; TCRdb's copy keeps in-frame clones and lacks some. The profile shows about 680,000 clones, around 92% of them singletons. This CDR3 has 14 amino acids. Germline assignment: CDR1 MNHEY and CDR2 SMNVEV (reference sequence). V lost 6 bases, J lost 5 bases, and 5 bases stayed unmatched. In the naive CD8 group, cells lacked CD45RO and were positively selected for CCR7, so terminally differentiated effector memory CD45RA+ cells were left out. The donors were adults (healthy and HIV-negative) with no recent acute infections or vaccinations.

The clonotype was recovered from a man aged 30 to 39 in good health. The gene calls are TRBV27 and TRBJ2-7; 12 bases match TRBD2. The material sequenced was naive CD8+ T cells sorted from blood. The DNA of the CDR3 is TGTGCCAGCAGCTCAGGACTAGCGGGAAACGAGCAGTACTTC. This codes for CASSSGLAGNEQYF.